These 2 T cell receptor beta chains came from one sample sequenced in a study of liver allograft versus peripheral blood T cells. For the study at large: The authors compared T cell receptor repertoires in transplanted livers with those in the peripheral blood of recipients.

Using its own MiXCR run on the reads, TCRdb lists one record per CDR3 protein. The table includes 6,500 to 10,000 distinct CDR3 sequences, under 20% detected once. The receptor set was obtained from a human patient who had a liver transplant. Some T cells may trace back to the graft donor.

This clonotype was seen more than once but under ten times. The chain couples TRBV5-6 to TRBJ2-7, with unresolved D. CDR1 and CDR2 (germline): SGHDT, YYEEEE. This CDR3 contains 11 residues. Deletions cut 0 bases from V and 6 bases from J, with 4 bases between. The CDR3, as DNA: TGTGCCAGCAGCTTGGCCGTCGAGCAGTACTTC. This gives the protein CASSLAVEQYF. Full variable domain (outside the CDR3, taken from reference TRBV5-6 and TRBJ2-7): DAGVTQSPTHLIKTRGQQVTLRCSPKSGHDTVSWYQQALGQGPQFIFQYYEEEERQRGNFPDRFSGHQFPNYSSELNVNALLLGDSALYLCASSLAVEQYFGPGTRLTVT.

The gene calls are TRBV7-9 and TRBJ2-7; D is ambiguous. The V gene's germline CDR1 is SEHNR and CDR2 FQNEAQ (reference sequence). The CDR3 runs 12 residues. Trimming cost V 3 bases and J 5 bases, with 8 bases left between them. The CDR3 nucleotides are TGTGCCAGCAGCTTTAGCTTCCACGAGCAGTACTTC. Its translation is CASSFSFHEQYF. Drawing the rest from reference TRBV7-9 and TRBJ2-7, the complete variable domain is DTGVSQNPRHKITKRGQNVTFRCDPISEHNRLYWYRQTLGQGPEFLTYFQNEAQLEKSRLLSDRFSAERPKGSFSTLEIQRTEQGDSAMYLCASSFSFHEQYFGPGTRLTVT.